A single T cell receptor beta chain is shown here with its context. Antigen: not known. Included in the TCR beta cDNA libraries were unique molecular identifiers. TCRdb re-called the PCR reads through MiXCR, storing one row per CDR3 protein. Seen here are some 690,000 distinct CDR3 sequences, roughly 29% observed once, and the top ten hold under 0.7%. The data were obtained in a study of post-analysis software for immune sequencing data. The study, taken as a whole, reports: Patients showed TRBV5-6, TRBV5-1 and TRBV20-1 among 4 or 5 TRBV segments more frequent than in controls.

Germline loops: CDR1 LNHNV, CDR2 YYDKDF (reference sequence). V shed 0 bases and J 3 bases; nucleotides not matched to a gene: 15. The length of the CDR3 is 20 residues. The origin of this receptor is a girl aged 10-17 years with multiple sclerosis. The specimen was blood. The genes are TRBV15 and TRBJ2-4; TRBD1 matches 9 bases. The CDR3 sequence is CATSRDPGTGRNQGKNIQYF. The CDR3 nucleotides are TGTGCCACCAGCAGAGACCCCGGGACAGGGAGAAATCAGGGCAAAAACATTCAGTACTTC.